This T cell receptor beta chain was recorded in a study of cytomegalovirus exposure and HLA in healthy donors. Study-wide results and limits: There were some V segments, including TRBV6-2 and TRBV6-3, excluded as indistinguishable. Later analysis revealed greater clonal expansion in HLA-associated TCR beta chains than in equally common others. Per a prior analysis, the majority of TCR beta V segments were productive roughly 90% or roughly 30% of the time.

In this sample, this clone turned up a few times. The antigen remains unidentified. Amplification used 60 Vbeta primers and 13 Jbeta primers. TCRdb keeps only in-frame clones here, not all; method: immunoSEQ multiplex PCR. The sample yields 160,000 or so clones, under 80% seen once. The CDR3 loop spans 14 amino acids. Trimming shortened V by 0 bases and J by 1 base, and 7 bases separated the two germline ends. Germline V lookup: CDR1 GTSNPN, CDR2 SVGIG (reference sequence). Material for sequencing was PBMCs. The genes are TRBV30 and TRBJ1-3; no definite D call. The clonotype was recovered from a man in his forties in good health and CMV-seronegative. In DNA form, the CDR3 reads TGTGCCTGGAGTGTGACTCTATCTGGAAACACCATATATTTT. Its translation is CAWSVTLSGNTIYF.